The clone carrying this T cell receptor (beta chain) came up a few times. TCRbeta library construction was performed incorporating unique molecular identifiers. MiXCR, applied by TCRdb to the PCR reads, yields one record per CDR3 protein. The sample includes roughly 100,000 distinct CDR3 sequences, more than 7% of them seen just once. In germline, CDR1 is SGHRS, CDR2 YFSETQ. The CDR3 sequence is 14 residues long. Trimming pared 1 base from V and 4 bases from J, leaving 11 bases between. This entry belongs to a study of T-cell reconstitution after alpha-beta-depleted transplantation in children. This sequence originates from a human donor who donated a stem cell graft to a child with congenital amegakaryocytic thrombocytopenia. This chain links TRBV5-1 with TRBJ1-1; D is uncertain. This specimen consisted of PBMCs from the stem cell graft donor, obtained from the stem cell graft. The CDR3 loop reads CASSLTEGGTEAFF. The CDR3 DNA is TGCGCCAGCAGCTTGACCGAAGGCGGCACTGAAGCTTTCTTT.